Listed below are T cell receptor beta chains from one sample, sequenced in a study of blood T cells in healthy people across ages. MiXCR, run by TCRdb on the 5' RACE reads, gives a single entry per CDR3 protein. The sample consists of approximately 730,000 distinct CDR3 sequences, about 53% of them appearing once. Sequences were obtained from blood. These receptor sequences come from a man older than 75 in good health. CDR3s include the opening cysteine and the closing phenylalanine or tryptophan.

V	CDR3
TRBV6-5	CASSYPPGSSYEQYF
TRBV24-1	CATSDSDRFGGTQYF
TRBV7-2	CASSLSGGTDYEQYF
TRBV24-1	CATARSQWNTGELFF
TRBV29-1	CSVEGSRREQYF
TRBV7-2	CASSPGPSVKTQYF
TRBV29-1	CSVRLAGVSAYF
TRBV7-2	CASSQAGGGPYNEQFF
TRBV10-2	CASTDPGTSAVEQYF
TRBV20-1	CSASRLAGGFAKNIQYF
TRBV5-1	CASSPTTGGLSEQYF
TRBV29-1	CSVEGQGLKDTQYF
TRBV12-3/TRBV12-4	CASSLGQGYEGYTF
TRBV5-6	CASSLVKISTNEKLFF
TRBV4-1	CASSQQLAEHRYAYF
TRBV27	CASSSLSAGAYNEQFF
TRBV5-1	CASSPEPAGYNEQFF
TRBV7-2	CASSLANGIGDTQYF
TRBV5-1	CASSLAPWSFDEQYF
TRBV3-1	CASSRTLGLAETDTQYF
TRBV11-1	CASSRVSGTSGTLRFF
TRBV3-1	CASSPKGGGEEKLFF
TRBV20-1	CSARDGTDSGRGTWEQFF
TRBV18	CASSPSMTGGMNTEAFF
TRBV7-2	CASSAITSALGEQYF
TRBV7-9	CASSPGYGTNSPLHF
TRBV19	CASTRSGTGGYEQYF
TRBV5-1	CASSLFGRNTEAFF
TRBV20-1	CSAGERDRNADTQYF
TRBV5-1	CASSKSTGGFYEQYF
TRBV6-1	CASNGREQFF
TRBV6-5	CASNPTGGNNQPQHF
TRBV27	CASSPGGGYHEETQYF
TRBV2	CASSVLDRGRDGYTF
TRBV6-1	CASSLGGVAGQETRYF
TRBV18	CASSPRIGSQYF
TRBV4-2	CASSQEAGSSYTEAFF
TRBV11-2	CADRPFGYNEQFF
TRBV3-1	CASGRGYGYTF
TRBV29-1	CSVVQGGHEQYF
TRBV20-1	CSARQSAKSYEQYF